This T cell receptor beta chain is drawn from a study of T cells in Graves' hyperthyroidism and ophthalmopathy. Overall study results and limits: Appearing also in blood were most of the thyroid clonotypes expanded above 0.001.

As concerns this clonotype: Its antigen is currently unknown.

Amplification of TCR beta CDR3 regions used RNA as the template. A first-round RT-PCR of the TCR CDR3 used the HTBI primer set. Each CDR3 protein is one row after TCRdb ran MiXCR on the multiplex PCR reads. Of around 700,000 distinct CDR3 sequences detected, approximately 19% appear once; the ten largest clones hold 16%. This TCR came from a woman aged 45-59 years with Graves' hyperthyroidism that later progressed to Graves' ophthalmopathy. Material: blood.

The CDR3 DNA sequence: TGTGCCAGCAGCCAATACATGGGGTACGAGCAGTACTTC. Its protein is CASSQYMGYEQYF. This chain uses TRBV14 with TRBJ2-7; D remains unclear. The V end lost 2 bases, the J end lost 4 bases, and 9 bases lay between the germline ends. This CDR3 region has 13 residues. The V gene's germline CDR1 is SGHDN and CDR2 FVKESK.